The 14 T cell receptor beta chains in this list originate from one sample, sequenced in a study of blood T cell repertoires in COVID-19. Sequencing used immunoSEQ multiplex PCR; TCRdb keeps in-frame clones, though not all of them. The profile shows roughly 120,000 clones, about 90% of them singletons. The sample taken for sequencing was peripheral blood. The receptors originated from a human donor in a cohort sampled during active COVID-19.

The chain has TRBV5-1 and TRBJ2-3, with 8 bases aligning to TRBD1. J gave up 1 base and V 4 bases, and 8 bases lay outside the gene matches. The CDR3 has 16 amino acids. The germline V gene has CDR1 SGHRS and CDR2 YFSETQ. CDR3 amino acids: CASSPQGGLGTDTQYF. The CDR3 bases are TGCGCCAGCAGCCCACAGGGGGGACTTGGCACAGATACGCAGTATTTT.

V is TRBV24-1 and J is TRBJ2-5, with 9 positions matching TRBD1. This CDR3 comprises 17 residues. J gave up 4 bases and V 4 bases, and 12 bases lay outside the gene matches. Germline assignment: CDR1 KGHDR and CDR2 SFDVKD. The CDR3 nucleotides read TGTGCCACCAGTGACACGGGGACAGGGTCAGTCGTAGAGACCCAGTACTTC. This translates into CATSDTGTGSVVETQYF.

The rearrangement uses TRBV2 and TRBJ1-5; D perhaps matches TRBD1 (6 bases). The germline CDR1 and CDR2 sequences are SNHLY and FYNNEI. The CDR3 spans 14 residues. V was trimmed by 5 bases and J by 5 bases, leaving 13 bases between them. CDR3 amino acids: CASSLGQNYQPQHF. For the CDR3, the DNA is TGTGCCAGCAGTCTAGGACAGAATTATCAGCCCCAGCATTTT.

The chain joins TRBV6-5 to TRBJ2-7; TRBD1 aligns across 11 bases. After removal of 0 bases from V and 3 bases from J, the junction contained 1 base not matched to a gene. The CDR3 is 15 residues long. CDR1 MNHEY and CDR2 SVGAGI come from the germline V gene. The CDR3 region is CASSYSGTGGYEQYF. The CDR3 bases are TGTGCCAGCAGTTACTCCGGGACAGGGGGCTACGAGCAGTACTTC.

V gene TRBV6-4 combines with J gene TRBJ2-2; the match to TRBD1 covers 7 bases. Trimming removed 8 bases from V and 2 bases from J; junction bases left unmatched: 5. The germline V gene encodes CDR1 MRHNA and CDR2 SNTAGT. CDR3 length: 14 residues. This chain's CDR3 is CASARDSNTGELFF. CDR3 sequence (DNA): TGTGCCAGCGCCCGGGACAGCAACACCGGGGAGCTGTTTTTT.

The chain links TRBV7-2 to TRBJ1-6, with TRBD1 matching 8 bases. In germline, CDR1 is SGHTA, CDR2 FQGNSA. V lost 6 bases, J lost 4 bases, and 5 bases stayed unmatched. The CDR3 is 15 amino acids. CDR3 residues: CASSPGQAYNSPLHF. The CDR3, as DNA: TGTGCCAGCAGTCCGGGACAGGCATATAATTCACCCCTCCACTTT. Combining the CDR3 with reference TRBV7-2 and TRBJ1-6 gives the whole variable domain GAGVSQSPSNKVTEKGKDVELRCDPISGHTALYWYRQSLGQGLEFLIYFQGNSAPDKSGLPSDRFSAERTGGSVSTLTIQRTQQEDSAVYLCASSPGQAYNSPLHFGNGTRLTVT.

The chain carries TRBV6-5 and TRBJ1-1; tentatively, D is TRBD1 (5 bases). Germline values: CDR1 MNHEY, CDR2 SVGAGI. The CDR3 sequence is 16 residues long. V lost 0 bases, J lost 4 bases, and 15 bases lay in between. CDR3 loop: CASSYSVVQGLTEAFF. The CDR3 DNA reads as TGTGCCAGCAGTTACTCGGTCGTCCAGGGCCTCACTGAAGCTTTCTTT.

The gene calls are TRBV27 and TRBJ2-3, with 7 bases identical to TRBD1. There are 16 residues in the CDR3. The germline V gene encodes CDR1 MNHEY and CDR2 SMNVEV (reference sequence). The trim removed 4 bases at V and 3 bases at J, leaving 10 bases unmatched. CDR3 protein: CASSYGTATETDTQYF. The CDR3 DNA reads TGTGCCAGCAGTTACGGGACAGCGACAGAGACAGATACGCAGTATTTT.

CDR3 bases: TGTGCCAGTAGTAGGGGGCAGGGGGTCCCTCCCTATGGCTACACCTTC. Amino acid sequence: CASSRGQGVPPYGYTF. This sequence joins TRBV19 and TRBJ1-2; TRBD1 matches 7 bases. CDR3 length: 16 residues. J was trimmed by 4 bases and V by 4 bases; bases with no gene match: 12. CDR1 is LNHDA and CDR2 is SQIVND in the germline V gene (reference sequence).

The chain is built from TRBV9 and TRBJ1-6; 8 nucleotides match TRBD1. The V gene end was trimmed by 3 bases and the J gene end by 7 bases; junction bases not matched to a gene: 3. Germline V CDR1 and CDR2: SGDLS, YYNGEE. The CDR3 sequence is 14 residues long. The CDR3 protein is CASSAGQVNSPLHF. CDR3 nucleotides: TGTGCCAGCAGCGCGGGACAGGTCAATTCACCCCTCCACTTT.

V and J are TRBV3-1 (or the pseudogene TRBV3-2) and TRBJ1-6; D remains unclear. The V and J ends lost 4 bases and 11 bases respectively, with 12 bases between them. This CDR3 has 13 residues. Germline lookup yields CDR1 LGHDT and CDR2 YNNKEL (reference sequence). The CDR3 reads CASSPQREAPLHF. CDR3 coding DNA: TGTGCCAGCAGCCCCCAGCGTGAGGCACCCCTCCACTTT.

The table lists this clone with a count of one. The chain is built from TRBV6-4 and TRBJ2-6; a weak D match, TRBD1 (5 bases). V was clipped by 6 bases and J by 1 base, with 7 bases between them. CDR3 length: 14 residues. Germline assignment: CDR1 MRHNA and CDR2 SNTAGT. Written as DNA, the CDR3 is TGTGCCAGCAGCAGGGAATCTGGGGCCAACGTCCTGACTTTC. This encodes CASSRESGANVLTF.

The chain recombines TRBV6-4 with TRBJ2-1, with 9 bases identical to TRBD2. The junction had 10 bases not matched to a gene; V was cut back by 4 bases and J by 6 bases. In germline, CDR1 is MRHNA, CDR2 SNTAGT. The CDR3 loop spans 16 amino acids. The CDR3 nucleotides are TGTGCCAGCAGTGGATTAGCGGGGGCCGTTTTCAATGAGCAGTTCTTC. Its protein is CASSGLAGAVFNEQFF.

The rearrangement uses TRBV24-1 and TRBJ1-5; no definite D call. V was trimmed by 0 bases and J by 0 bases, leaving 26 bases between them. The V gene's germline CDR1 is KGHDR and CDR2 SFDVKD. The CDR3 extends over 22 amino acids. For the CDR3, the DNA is TGTGCCACCAGTGATTTGTCTTATTCGGGCGGTACATCAGACTATAGCAATCAGCCCCAGCATTTT. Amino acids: CATSDLSYSGGTSDYSNQPQHF.